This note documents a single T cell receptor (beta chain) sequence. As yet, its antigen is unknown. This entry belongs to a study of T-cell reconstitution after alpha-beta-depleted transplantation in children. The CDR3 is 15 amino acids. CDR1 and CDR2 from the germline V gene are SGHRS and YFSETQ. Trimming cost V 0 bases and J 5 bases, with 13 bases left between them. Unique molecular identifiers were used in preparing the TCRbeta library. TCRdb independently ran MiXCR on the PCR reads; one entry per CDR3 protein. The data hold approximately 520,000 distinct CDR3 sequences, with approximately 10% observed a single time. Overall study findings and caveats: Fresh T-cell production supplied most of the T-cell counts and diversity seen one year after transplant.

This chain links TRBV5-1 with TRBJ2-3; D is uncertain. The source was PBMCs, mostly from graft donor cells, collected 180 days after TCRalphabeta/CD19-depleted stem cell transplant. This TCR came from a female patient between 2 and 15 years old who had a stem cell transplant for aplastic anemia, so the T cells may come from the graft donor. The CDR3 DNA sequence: TGCGCCAGCAGCTTGGCCTGGGGAAGGGAAGATACGCAGTATTTT. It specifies CASSLAWGREDTQYF.